The 27 T cell receptor beta chains below were found in one sample sequenced in a study of T cells in tumors after PD-1 blockade. The repertoire was sequenced with immunoSEQ multiplex PCR; TCRdb's copy has only in-frame clones and lacks some. The sample lists about 25,000 clones; roughly 80% were seen once. The input for sequencing was PBMCs, taken after anti-PD-1 treatment. These receptors were taken from a human donor with basal cell carcinoma.

The chain recombines TRBV27 with TRBJ1-6; 10 positions match TRBD1. Germline V gives CDR1 MNHEY, CDR2 SMNVEV (reference sequence). This CDR3 contains 15 residues. The V gene end was trimmed by 5 bases and the J gene end by 10 bases; junction bases not matched to a gene: 8. CDR3 region: CASSIHGTGDSPLHF. The CDR3 DNA is TGTGCCAGCAGTATACACGGGACAGGGGACTCACCCCTCCACTTT.

The rearrangement links TRBV30 to TRBJ2-1; D is undetermined. Trimming pared 5 bases from V and 5 bases from J, leaving 7 bases between. The CDR3 contains 11 residues. The germline gives CDR1 GTSNPN, CDR2 SVGIG (reference sequence). The CDR3, as DNA: TGTGCCTGGGACCGGGACAATGAGCAGTTCTTC. Amino acids: CAWDRDNEQFF.

The rearrangement links TRBV2 to TRBJ2-7, with 14 bases fitting TRBD2. V trimming: 7 bases; J trimming: 6 bases; junction bases outside the gene matches: 8. CDR3 length: 15 amino acids. Germline V CDR1 and CDR2: SNHLY, FYNNEI. CDR3 residues: CASTEGLAGVFEQYF. CDR3 sequence (DNA): TGTGCCAGCACCGAGGGACTAGCGGGGGTGTTCGAGCAGTACTTC.

This chain links TRBV27 with TRBJ1-1, with D hard to call. Germline V CDR1 and CDR2: MNHEY, SMNVEV (reference sequence). The CDR3 is 15 amino acids. V was trimmed by 0 bases and J by 1 base, leaving 9 bases between them. The CDR3 sequence is CASSLSPGRNTEAFF. In DNA form, the CDR3 reads TGTGCCAGCAGTTTATCCCCCGGAAGGAACACTGAAGCTTTCTTT.

The rearrangement links TRBV30 to TRBJ2-3; 8 positions agree with TRBD2. V was pared by 0 bases and J by 0 bases, with 5 bases of the junction left unmatched. This CDR3 has 16 amino acids. Germline V CDR1 and CDR2: GTSNPN, SVGIG (reference sequence). Written as DNA, the CDR3 is TGTGCCTGGAGTGTACTCGGCGGGGGGAGCACAGATACGCAGTATTTT. Its protein product is CAWSVLGGGSTDTQYF.

This clone was seen once. The chain carries TRBV7-8 and TRBJ2-5; D ambiguous. V was clipped by 5 bases and J by 2 bases, with 6 bases between them. The germline V gene has CDR1 SGHVS and CDR2 FQNEAQ. This CDR3 has 12 amino acids. The CDR3 sequence is CASSRDQETQYF. The DNA of the CDR3 is TGTGCCAGCAGCCGCGATCAAGAGACCCAGTACTTC. Together with reference TRBV7-8 and TRBJ2-5, the CDR3 gives the full variable domain: GAGVSQSPRYKVAKRGQDVALRCDPISGHVSLFWYQQALGQGPEFLTYFQNEAQLDKSGLPSDRFFAERPEGSVSTLKIQRTQQEDSAVYLCASSRDQETQYFGPGTRLLVL.

The chain has TRBV29-1 and TRBJ1-1; 9 bases fit TRBD1. The CDR3 consists of 13 residues. The germline V gene has CDR1 SQVTM and CDR2 ANQGSEA. The V segment lost 8 bases and the J segment 6 bases; nucleotides outside the gene matches: 10. CDR3 sequence: CSTPGQGVSEAFF. CDR3 nucleotides: TGCAGCACTCCGGGACAGGGTGTCTCTGAAGCTTTCTTT.

The chain is built from TRBV27 and TRBJ1-2, with no clear D. V lost 6 bases, J lost 7 bases, and 12 bases lay in between. Germline CDR1 reads MNHEY; CDR2 reads SMNVEV (reference sequence). This CDR3 is built from 12 residues. Written as DNA, the CDR3 is TGTGCCAGCAGCCCAAGACTTGGTGGCTACACCTTC. It is translated as CASSPRLGGYTF.

V is TRBV5-1 and J is TRBJ2-5; D possibly corresponds to TRBD1 (5 bases). Germline V gene sequence: CDR1 SGHRS, CDR2 YFSETQ. The ends were cut back, 0 bases at V and 0 bases at J, with 9 bases in the middle. The CDR3 has 15 amino acids. The DNA for the CDR3 is TGCGCCAGCAGCTTGGTTCCAGGGTACCAAGAGACCCAGTACTTC. Translated, it gives CASSLVPGYQETQYF.

V is TRBV7-9 and J is TRBJ1-6; D may be TRBD1 (5 bases). The CDR3 length is 14 residues. CDR1 and CDR2 from the germline V gene are SEHNR and FQNEAQ (reference sequence). Trimming took 1 base from V and 6 from J, leaving 7 bases between them. CDR3 sequence reads: CASSLGQPNSPLHF. As DNA, the CDR3 is TGTGCCAGCAGCTTAGGACAGCCTAATTCACCCCTCCACTTT.

J is TRBJ2-1 and V is TRBV9, with 9 positions matching TRBD2. This CDR3 comprises 16 residues. Germline V gives CDR1 SGDLS, CDR2 YYNGEE. V was pared by 0 bases and J by 8 bases, with 9 bases of the junction left unmatched. The chain's CDR3 is CASSVEGGGALDEQFF. The CDR3 nucleotides are TGTGCCAGCAGCGTAGAGGGCGGGGGGGCACTCGATGAGCAGTTCTTC. The full variable domain, in which reference TRBV9 and TRBJ2-1 provide the parts outside the CDR3, is DSGVTQTPKHLITATGQRVTLRCSPRSGDLSVYWYQQSLDQGLQFLIQYYNGEERAKGNILERFSAQQFPDLHSELNLSSLELGDSALYFCASSVEGGGALDEQFFGPGTRLTVL.

This clone has a single count. This chain uses TRBV5-1 with TRBJ2-6; 7 bases match TRBD1. Germline CDR1 is SGHRS and CDR2 is YFSETQ. After removal of 4 bases from V and 0 bases from J, the junction contained 7 bases not matched to a gene. The CDR3 runs to 17 residues. This CDR3 reads CASSTTDRRSGANVLTF. CDR3 bases: TGCGCCAGCAGCACTACGGACAGGCGCTCTGGGGCCAACGTCCTGACTTTC.

This chain uses TRBV6-2 or TRBV6-3 with TRBJ1-2; TRBD1 matches at 9 bases. V dropped 6 bases and J dropped 4; count of bases not matched to a gene: 6. The V gene's germline CDR1 is MNHEY and CDR2 SVGEGT. The CDR3 has 14 amino acids. CDR3 nucleotide sequence: TGTGCCAGCAGCCATGGGACAGGGCTCTATGGCTACACCTTC. Translating gives CASSHGTGLYGYTF.

This chain links TRBV7-5 with TRBJ1-3; TRBD1 was called by the table and not checked on the DNA. TRBV7-5 is listed as a pseudogene. CDR3 size: 14 residues. The CDR3 nucleotides are TGTGCCAGAAGCGGCAGGGGGCCTGGAAACACCATATATTTT. Residues: CARSGRGPGNTIYF.

This clone was seen only once. V gene TRBV12-3 or TRBV12-4 combines with J gene TRBJ1-1; D gene ambiguous. V shed 6 bases and J shed 7 bases, with 15 bases lying between them. The CDR3 is 13 residues long. The CDR3 DNA sequence: TGTGCCAGCAGCTCAAATCTCGGGGTTGAAGCTTTCTTT. Translating it yields CASSSNLGVEAFF.

This clone has more than one count but fewer than ten. The rearrangement uses TRBV5-1 and TRBJ1-4; D gene uncertain. Trimming took off 4 bases at V and 4 bases at J, with 11 bases between the two ends. Germline V gene sequence: CDR1 SGHRS, CDR2 YFSETQ. CDR3 length: 14 amino acids. In nucleotides, the CDR3 is TGCGCCAGCAGCCTCTACAATAATAATGAAAAACTGTTTTTT. Its protein product is CASSLYNNNEKLFF.

This chain uses TRBV5-5 with TRBJ2-7; 12 bases are a match to TRBD1. J gave up 3 bases and V 5 bases, and 6 bases lay outside the gene matches. The CDR3 is 15 residues long. The germline V gene has CDR1 SGHKS and CDR2 YYEKEE (reference sequence). The CDR3 nucleotides read TGTGCCAGCAGACAGGGACAGGGGGCCCACTACGAGCAGTACTTC. It yields the protein CASRQGQGAHYEQYF.

The chain is built from TRBV11-1 and TRBJ1-3; D call uncertain. Germline CDR1 is SGHAT and CDR2 is FQDESV (reference sequence). Trimming removed 4 bases at V and 2 bases at J, with 12 bases between. The CDR3 sequence is 15 residues long. In DNA form, the CDR3 reads TGTGCCAGCAGCTCGAGAGTGGGGACTGGAAACACCATATATTTT. It codes for CASSSRVGTGNTIYF.

The gene calls are TRBV29-1 and TRBJ1-2; D is unresolved. V lost 3 bases and J lost 7, with 9 bases in between. This CDR3 contains 11 residues. Germline CDR1 is SQVTM and CDR2 is ANQGSEA. The CDR3: CSVDFATGYTF. The CDR3, as DNA: TGCAGCGTTGACTTTGCGACTGGCTACACCTTC.

V gene TRBV15 combines with J gene TRBJ2-7; 12 nucleotides agree with TRBD2. Germline CDR1 reads LNHNV; CDR2 reads YYDKDF (reference sequence). This CDR3 spans 15 amino acids. The junction had 8 bases not matched to a gene; V was cut back by 5 bases and J by 6 bases. The CDR3 region is CATSSRTSGVPEQYF. CDR3 nucleotide sequence: TGTGCCACCAGCTCAAGGACTAGCGGGGTTCCCGAGCAGTACTTC.

V is TRBV6-2 or TRBV6-3 and J is TRBJ2-3; D remains unclear. The CDR3 extends over 16 amino acids. V was clipped by 2 bases and J by 0 bases, with 12 bases between them. CDR1 is MNHEY and CDR2 is SVGEGT in the germline V gene. CDR3 sequence reads: CASSYGRLDSTDTQYF. CDR3 sequence (DNA): TGTGCCAGCAGTTACGGAAGACTCGATAGCACAGATACGCAGTATTTT.

This rearrangement joins TRBV5-8 to TRBJ2-5; D is uncertain. The V end lost 2 bases, the J end lost 4 bases, and 6 bases lay between the germline ends. The germline V gene has CDR1 SGHTS and CDR2 YDEGEE. The CDR3 has 12 residues. As DNA, the CDR3 is TGTGCCAGCAGCTTCGTTAGAGAGACCCAGTACTTC. This encodes CASSFVRETQYF.

The chain has TRBV6-1 and TRBJ2-7, with D maybe TRBD1 (7 bases). V was pared by 2 bases and J by 10 bases, with 18 bases between. Germline values: CDR1 MNHNS, CDR2 SASEGT. This CDR3 spans 14 amino acids. The CDR3 sequence: CASSETRGAQEQYF. DNA for the CDR3: TGTGCCAGCAGTGAAACCAGGGGGGCCCAAGAACAGTACTTC.

The chain employs TRBV5-5 and TRBJ2-5; 9 nucleotides match TRBD1. V lost 4 bases and J lost 2; bases outside the gene matches: 18. The CDR3 covers 19 residues. Germline V gene lookup returns CDR1 SGHKS and CDR2 YYEKEE (reference sequence). The CDR3 DNA follows: TGTGCCAGCAGCCGACTGTCCCGGGACAGGGTTCTGGGACAAGAGACCCAGTACTTC. Its translation: CASSRLSRDRVLGQETQYF.

This chain uses TRBV30 with TRBJ1-5; D is possibly TRBD1 (6 bases). CDR1 is GTSNPN, CDR2 SVGIG, per germline (reference sequence). This CDR3 has 16 amino acids. V lost 3 bases, J lost 3 bases, and 18 bases lay in between. CDR3 residues: CAWSAFSGALNQPQHF. The CDR3 DNA follows: TGTGCCTGGAGCGCATTTTCGGGGGCACTCAATCAGCCCCAGCATTTT. The entire variable domain, with the rest obtained from reference TRBV30 and TRBJ1-5, is as follows: SQTIHQWPATLVQPVGSPLSLECTVEGTSNPNLYWYRQAAGRGLQLLFYSVGIGQISSEVPQNLSASRPQDRQFILSSKKLLLSDSGFYLCAWSAFSGALNQPQHFGDGTRLSIL.

This sequence joins TRBV11-3 and TRBJ2-5; 9 bases match TRBD2. The V gene's germline CDR1 is SGHNT and CDR2 YENEEA. The CDR3 sequence is 15 residues long. The J segment lost 5 bases and the V segment lost 5 bases, leaving 9 bases of the junction unmatched. The CDR3 loop is CASSATGTSYETQYF. CDR3 bases: TGTGCCAGCAGCGCAACCGGGACTAGCTATGAGACCCAGTACTTC.

The chain uses TRBV5-8 and TRBJ1-6; unclear D gene. Germline V gene data show CDR1 as SGHTS and CDR2 as YDEGEE. The CDR3 covers 12 residues. The V and J ends lost 2 bases and 7 bases respectively, with 4 bases between them. The CDR3, as DNA: TGTGCCAGCAGCTTTTTAAATTCACCCCTCCACTTT. Residues: CASSFLNSPLHF. The entire variable domain, with the rest obtained from reference TRBV5-8 and TRBJ1-6, is as follows: EAGVTQSPTHLIKTRGQQATLRCSPISGHTSVYWYQQALGLGLQFLLWYDEGEERNRGNFPPRFSGRQFPNYSSELNVNALELEDSALYLCASSFLNSPLHFGNGTRLTVT.